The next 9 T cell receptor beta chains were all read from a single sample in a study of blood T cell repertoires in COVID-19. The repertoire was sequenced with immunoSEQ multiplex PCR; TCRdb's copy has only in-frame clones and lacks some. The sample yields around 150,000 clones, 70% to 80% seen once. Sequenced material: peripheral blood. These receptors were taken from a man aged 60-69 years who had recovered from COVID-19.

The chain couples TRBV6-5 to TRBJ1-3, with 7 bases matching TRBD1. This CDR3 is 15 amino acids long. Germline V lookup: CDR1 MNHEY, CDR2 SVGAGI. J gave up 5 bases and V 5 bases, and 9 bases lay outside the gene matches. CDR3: CASSLGQTTRNTIYF. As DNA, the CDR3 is TGTGCCAGCAGTCTGGGACAGACTACAAGAAACACCATATATTTT.

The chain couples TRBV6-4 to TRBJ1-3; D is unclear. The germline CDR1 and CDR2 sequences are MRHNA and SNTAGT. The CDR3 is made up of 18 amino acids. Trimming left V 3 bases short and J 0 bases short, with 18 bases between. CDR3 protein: CASSDAGSSPDSGNTIYF. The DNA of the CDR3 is TGTGCCAGCAGTGATGCCGGGTCAAGTCCTGACTCTGGAAACACCATATATTTT.

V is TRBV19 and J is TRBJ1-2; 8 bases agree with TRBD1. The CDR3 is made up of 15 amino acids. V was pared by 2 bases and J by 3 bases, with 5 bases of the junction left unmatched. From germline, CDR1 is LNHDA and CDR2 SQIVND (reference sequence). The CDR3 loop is CASSIKGTGHYGYTF. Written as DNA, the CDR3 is TGTGCCAGTAGTATAAAAGGGACAGGTCACTATGGCTACACCTTC.

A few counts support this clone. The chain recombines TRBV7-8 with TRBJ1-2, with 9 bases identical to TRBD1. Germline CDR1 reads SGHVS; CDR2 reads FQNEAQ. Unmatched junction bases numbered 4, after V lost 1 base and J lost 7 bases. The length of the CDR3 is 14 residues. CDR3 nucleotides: TGTGCCAGCAGCTTAGGGACAGGGGTAGCTGGCTACACCTTC. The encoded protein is CASSLGTGVAGYTF. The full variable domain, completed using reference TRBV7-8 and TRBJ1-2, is GAGVSQSPRYKVAKRGQDVALRCDPISGHVSLFWYQQALGQGPEFLTYFQNEAQLDKSGLPSDRFFAERPEGSVSTLKIQRTQQEDSAVYLCASSLGTGVAGYTFGSGTRLTVV.

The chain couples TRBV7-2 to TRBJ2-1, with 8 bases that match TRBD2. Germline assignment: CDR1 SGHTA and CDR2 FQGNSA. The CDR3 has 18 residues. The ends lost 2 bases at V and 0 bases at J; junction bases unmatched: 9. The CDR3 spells CASSLSGSSGSSYNEQFF. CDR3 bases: TGTGCCAGCAGCTTATCAGGGTCTAGCGGGTCCTCCTACAATGAGCAGTTCTTC.

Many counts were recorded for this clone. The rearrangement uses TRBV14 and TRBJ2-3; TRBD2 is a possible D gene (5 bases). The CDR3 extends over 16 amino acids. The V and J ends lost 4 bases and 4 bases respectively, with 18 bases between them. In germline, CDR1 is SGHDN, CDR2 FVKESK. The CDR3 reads CASSPPGILGADTQYF. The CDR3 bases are TGTGCCAGCAGCCCTCCGGGAATCTTGGGCGCAGATACGCAGTATTTT.

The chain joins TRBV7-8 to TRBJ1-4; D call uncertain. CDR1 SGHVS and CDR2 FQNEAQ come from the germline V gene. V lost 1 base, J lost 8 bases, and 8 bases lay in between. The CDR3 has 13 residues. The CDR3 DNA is TGTGCCAGCAGCTTAGGACTGGAGGAAAAACTGTTTTTT. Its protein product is CASSLGLEEKLFF. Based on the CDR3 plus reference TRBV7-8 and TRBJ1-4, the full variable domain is GAGVSQSPRYKVAKRGQDVALRCDPISGHVSLFWYQQALGQGPEFLTYFQNEAQLDKSGLPSDRFFAERPEGSVSTLKIQRTQQEDSAVYLCASSLGLEEKLFFGSGTQLSVL.

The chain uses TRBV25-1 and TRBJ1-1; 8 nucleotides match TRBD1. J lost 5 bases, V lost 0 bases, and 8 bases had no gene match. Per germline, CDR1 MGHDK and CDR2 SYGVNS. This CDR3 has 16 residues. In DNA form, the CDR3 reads TGTGCCAGCAGTGAATATAAGCAGGGGGCATGGACTGAAGCTTTCTTT. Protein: CASSEYKQGAWTEAFF.

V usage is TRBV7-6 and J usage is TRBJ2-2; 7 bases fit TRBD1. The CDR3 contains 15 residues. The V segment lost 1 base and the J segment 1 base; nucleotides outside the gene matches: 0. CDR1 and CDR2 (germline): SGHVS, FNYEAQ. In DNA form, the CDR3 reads TGTGCCAGCAGCTTAGGGACAGGGAACACCGGGGAGCTGTTTTTT. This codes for CASSLGTGNTGELFF.